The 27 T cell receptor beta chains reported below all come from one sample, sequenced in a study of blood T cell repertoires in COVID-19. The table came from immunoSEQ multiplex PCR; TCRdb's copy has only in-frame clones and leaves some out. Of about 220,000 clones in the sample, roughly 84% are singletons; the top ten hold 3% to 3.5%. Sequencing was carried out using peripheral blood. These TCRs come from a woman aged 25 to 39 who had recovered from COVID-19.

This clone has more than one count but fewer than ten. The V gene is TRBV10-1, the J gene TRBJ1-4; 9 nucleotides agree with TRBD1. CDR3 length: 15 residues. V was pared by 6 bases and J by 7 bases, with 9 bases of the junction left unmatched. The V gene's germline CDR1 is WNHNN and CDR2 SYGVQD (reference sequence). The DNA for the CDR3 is TGCGCCAGCAGCCACTCCGGGACAGGGACTGAAAAACTGTTTTTT. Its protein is CASSHSGTGTEKLFF.

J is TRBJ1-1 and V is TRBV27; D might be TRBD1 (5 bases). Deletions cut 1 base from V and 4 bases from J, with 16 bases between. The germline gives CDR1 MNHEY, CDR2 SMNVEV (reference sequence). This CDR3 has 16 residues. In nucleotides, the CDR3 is TGTGCCAGCAGTTTATGGGCGGCCGGGGGGACCACTGAAGCTTTCTTT. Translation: CASSLWAAGGTTEAFF.

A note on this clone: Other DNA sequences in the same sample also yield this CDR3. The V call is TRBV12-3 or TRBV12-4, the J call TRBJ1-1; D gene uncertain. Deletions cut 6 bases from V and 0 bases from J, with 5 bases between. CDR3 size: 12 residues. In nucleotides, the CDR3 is TGTGCCAGCAGCACTATGAACACTGAAGCTTTCTTT. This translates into CASSTMNTEAFF.

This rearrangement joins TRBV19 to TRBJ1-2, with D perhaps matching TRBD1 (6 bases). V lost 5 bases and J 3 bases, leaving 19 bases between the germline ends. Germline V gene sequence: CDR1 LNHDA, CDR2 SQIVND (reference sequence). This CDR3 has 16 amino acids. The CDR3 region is CASSEGSARGHYGYTF. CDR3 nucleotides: TGTGCCAGTAGTGAGGGGAGTGCCAGGGGACACTATGGCTACACCTTC.

As DNA, the CDR3 is TGTGCCAGCAGCTGGACTAGCGGGAGGGCACAGAAGGGTGAGCAGTTCTTC. Protein: CASSWTSGRAQKGEQFF. The chain carries TRBV14 and TRBJ2-1, with 15 nucleotides matching TRBD2. The germline V gene has CDR1 SGHDN and CDR2 FVKESK. The V segment lost 5 bases and the J segment 9 bases; nucleotides outside the gene matches: 11. This CDR3 is built from 17 residues.

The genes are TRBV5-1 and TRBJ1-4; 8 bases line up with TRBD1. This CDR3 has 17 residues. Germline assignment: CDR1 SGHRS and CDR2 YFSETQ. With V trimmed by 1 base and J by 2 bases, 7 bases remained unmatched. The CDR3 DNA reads TGCGCCAGCAGCTTGTGGGGCAGGGGGCTGACTAATGAAAAACTGTTTTTT. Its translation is CASSLWGRGLTNEKLFF.

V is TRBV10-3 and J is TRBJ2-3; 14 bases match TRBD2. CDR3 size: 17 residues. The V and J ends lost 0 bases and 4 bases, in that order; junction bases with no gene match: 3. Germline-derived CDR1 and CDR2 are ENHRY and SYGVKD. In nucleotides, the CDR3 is TGTGCCATCAGTGAGTCGACTAGCGGGAGGGCTTCAGATACGCAGTATTTT. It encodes CAISESTSGRASDTQYF.

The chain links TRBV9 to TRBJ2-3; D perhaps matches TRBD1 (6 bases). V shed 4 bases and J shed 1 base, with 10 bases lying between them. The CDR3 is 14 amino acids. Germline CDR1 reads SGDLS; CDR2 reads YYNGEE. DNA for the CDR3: TGTGCCAGCAGCACGACAGGTGGCACAGATACGCAGTATTTT. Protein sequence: CASSTTGGTDTQYF.

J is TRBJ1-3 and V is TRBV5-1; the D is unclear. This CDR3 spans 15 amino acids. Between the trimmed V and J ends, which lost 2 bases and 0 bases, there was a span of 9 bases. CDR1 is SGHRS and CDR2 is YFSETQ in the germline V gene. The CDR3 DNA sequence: TGCGCCAGCAGCTTACCTCAGATCTCTGGAAACACCATATATTTT. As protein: CASSLPQISGNTIYF.

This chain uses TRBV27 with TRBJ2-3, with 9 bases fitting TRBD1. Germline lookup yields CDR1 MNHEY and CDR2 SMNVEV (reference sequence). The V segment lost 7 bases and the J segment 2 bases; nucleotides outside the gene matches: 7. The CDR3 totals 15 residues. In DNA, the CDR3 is TGTGCCAGCAAGACAGGGGGTATCCTCACAGATACGCAGTATTTT. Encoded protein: CASKTGGILTDTQYF.

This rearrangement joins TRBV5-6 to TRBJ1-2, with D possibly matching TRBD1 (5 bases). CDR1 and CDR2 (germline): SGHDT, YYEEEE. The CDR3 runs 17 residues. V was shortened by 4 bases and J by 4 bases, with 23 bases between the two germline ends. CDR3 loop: CASSPPTGRVISYGYTF. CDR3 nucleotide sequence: TGTGCCAGCAGCCCACCTACAGGCAGGGTAATTTCCTATGGCTACACCTTC.

CDR3: CASSSISSGLVGGTQYF. The CDR3 coding sequence is TGTGCCAGCAGCTCAATCTCTTCGGGACTAGTGGGGGGTACGCAGTATTTT. The V and J genes are TRBV13 and TRBJ2-3, with 8 bases lining up with TRBD2. The CDR3 contains 17 residues. With 4 bases clipped from V and 8 bases from J, the junction kept 17 bases outside the gene matches. The germline CDR1 and CDR2 sequences are PRHDT and FYEKMQ (reference sequence).

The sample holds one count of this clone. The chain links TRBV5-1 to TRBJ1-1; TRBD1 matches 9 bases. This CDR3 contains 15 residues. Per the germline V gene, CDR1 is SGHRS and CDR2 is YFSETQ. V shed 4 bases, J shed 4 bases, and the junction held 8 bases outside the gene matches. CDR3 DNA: TGCGCCAGCAGCGGAATGACAGGGGGTACCACTGAAGCTTTCTTT. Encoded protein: CASSGMTGGTTEAFF.

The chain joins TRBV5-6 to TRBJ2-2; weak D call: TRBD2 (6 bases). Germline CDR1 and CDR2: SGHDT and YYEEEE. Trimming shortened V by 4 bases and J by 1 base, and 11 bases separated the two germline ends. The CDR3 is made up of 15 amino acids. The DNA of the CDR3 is TGTGCCAGCAGCCCAGACGGGAGGAACACCGGGGAGCTGTTTTTT. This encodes CASSPDGRNTGELFF.

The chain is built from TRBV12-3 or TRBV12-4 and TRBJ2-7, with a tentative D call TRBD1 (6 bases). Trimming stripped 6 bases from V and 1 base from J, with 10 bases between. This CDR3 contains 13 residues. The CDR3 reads CASSDRRSYEQYF. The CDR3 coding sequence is TGTGCCAGCAGCGACAGGAGATCCTACGAGCAGTACTTC.

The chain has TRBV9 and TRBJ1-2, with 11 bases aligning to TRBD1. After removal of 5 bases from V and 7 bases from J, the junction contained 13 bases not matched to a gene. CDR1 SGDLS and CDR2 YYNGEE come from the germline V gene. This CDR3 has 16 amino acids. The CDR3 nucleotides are TGTGCCAGCAGTTTTAAAACCGGGACAGGGGGATCTGGCTACACCTTC. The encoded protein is CASSFKTGTGGSGYTF.

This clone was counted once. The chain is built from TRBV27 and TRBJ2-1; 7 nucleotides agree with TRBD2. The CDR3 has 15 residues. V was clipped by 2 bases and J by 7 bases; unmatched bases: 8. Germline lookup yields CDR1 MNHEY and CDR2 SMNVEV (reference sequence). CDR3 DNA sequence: TGTGCCAGCAGTTTAGACAGAATCGGGGGGAATGAGCAGTTCTTC. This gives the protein CASSLDRIGGNEQFF.

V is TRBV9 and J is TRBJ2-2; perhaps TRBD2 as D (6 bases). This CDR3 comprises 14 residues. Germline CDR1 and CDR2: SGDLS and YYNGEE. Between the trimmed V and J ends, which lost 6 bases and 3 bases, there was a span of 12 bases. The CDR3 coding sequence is TGTGCCAGCACCCATGCGGGGTACACCGGGGAGCTGTTTTTT. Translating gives CASTHAGYTGELFF.

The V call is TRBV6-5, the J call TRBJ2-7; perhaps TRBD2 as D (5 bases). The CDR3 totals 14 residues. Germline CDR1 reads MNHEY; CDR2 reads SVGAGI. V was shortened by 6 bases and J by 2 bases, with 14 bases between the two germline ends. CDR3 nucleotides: TGTGCCAGCAGGGGCAGCGCCGGGACCTACGAGCAGTACTTC. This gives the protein CASRGSAGTYEQYF.

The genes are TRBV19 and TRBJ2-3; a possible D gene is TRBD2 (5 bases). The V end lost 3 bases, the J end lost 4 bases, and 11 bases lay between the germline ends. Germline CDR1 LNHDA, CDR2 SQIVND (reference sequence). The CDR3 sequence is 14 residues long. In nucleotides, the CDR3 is TGTGCCAGTAGTATCGAGCTAGCTTCAGATACGCAGTATTTT. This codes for CASSIELASDTQYF.

For the CDR3, the DNA is TGTGCCAGCAGTGAGGTAGGAGACACTGAAGCTTTCTTT. Its translation is CASSEVGDTEAFF. V is TRBV2 and J is TRBJ1-1; D remains unclear. This CDR3 has 13 residues. Trimming took off 3 bases at V and 3 bases at J, with 8 bases between the two ends. Germline V gene lookup returns CDR1 SNHLY and CDR2 FYNNEI. Full variable domain (outside the CDR3, taken from reference TRBV2 and TRBJ1-1): EPEVTQTPSHQVTQMGQEVILRCVPISNHLYFYWYRQILGQKVEFLVSFYNNEISEKSEIFDDQFSVERPDGSNFTLKIRSTKLEDSAMYFCASSEVGDTEAFFGQGTRLTVV.

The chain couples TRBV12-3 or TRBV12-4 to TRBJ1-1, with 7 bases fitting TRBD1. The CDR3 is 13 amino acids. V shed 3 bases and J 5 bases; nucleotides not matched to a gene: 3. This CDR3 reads CASSFSDRTEAFF. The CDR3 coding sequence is TGTGCCAGCAGTTTTTCGGACAGGACTGAAGCTTTCTTT.

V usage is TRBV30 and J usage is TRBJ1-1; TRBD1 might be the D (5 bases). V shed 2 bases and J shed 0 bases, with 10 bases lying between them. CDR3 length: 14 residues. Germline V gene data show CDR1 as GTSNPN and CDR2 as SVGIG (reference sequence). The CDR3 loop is CAWSLGDLNTEAFF. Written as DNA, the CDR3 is TGTGCCTGGAGTCTAGGGGACTTGAACACTGAAGCTTTCTTT.

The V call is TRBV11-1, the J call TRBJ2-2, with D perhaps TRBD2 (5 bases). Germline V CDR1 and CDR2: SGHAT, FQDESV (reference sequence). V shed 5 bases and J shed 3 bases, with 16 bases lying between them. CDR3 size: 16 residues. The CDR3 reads CASSPVVGVDTGELFF. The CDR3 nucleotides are TGTGCCAGCAGCCCAGTGGTGGGAGTCGACACCGGGGAGCTGTTTTTT.

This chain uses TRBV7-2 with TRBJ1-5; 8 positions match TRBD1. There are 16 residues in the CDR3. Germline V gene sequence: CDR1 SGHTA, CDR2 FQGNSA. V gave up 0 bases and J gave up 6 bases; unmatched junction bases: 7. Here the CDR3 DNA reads TGTGCCAGCAGCTTAGCGGGCAGGGGGACAGGTCAGCCCCAGCATTTT. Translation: CASSLAGRGTGQPQHF.

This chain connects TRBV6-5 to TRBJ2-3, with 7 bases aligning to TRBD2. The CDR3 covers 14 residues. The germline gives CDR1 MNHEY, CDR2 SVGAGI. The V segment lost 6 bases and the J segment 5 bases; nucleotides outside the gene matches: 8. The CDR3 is CASSLTSVGDTQYF. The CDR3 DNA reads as TGTGCCAGCAGCCTTACTAGCGTAGGAGATACGCAGTATTTT.

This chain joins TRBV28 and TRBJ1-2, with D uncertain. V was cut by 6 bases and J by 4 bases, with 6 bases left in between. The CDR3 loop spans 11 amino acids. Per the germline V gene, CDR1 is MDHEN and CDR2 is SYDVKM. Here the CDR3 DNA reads TGTGCCAGCAGGTCTGTCTATGGCTACACCTTC. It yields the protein CASRSVYGYTF.